These 24 T cell receptor beta chains share one sample of origin, sequenced in a study of cytomegalovirus exposure and HLA in healthy donors. TCRdb's copy holds only in-frame clones and misses some; the assay was immunoSEQ multiplex PCR. The top ten clones hold approximately 4% of a sample with tens of thousands of clones, 93% of them seen once. The sequenced sample consisted of PBMCs. The receptor source for this set is a woman younger than 45 in good health and CMV-seronegative.

This chain connects TRBV4-1 to TRBJ2-7; TRBD2 matches at 7 bases. V lost 1 base to trimming and J lost 2 bases; unmatched junction nucleotides: 8. Germline V gene lookup returns CDR1 MGHRA and CDR2 YSYEKL. CDR3 length: 16 amino acids. CDR3 DNA: TGCGCCAGCAGCCAAGGATATGGGAGGGCTACCTACGAGCAGTACTTC. Translating gives CASSQGYGRATYEQYF.

This clone was seen once. V gene TRBV7-9 combines with J gene TRBJ2-3; TRBD2 matches at 11 bases. CDR3 length: 16 amino acids. J was trimmed by 4 bases and V by 3 bases; bases with no gene match: 6. Per germline, CDR1 SEHNR and CDR2 FQNEAQ (reference sequence). CDR3 in DNA: TGTGCCAGCAGCTTTCGACTAGCGGGGCCGTCAGATACGCAGTATTTT. It translates to CASSFRLAGPSDTQYF.

V usage is TRBV2 and J usage is TRBJ2-3; 9 positions agree with TRBD2. Per germline, CDR1 SNHLY and CDR2 FYNNEI. CDR3 length: 16 amino acids. Trimming at V came to 2 bases and at J to 6 bases, leaving 9 bases not matched to a gene. CDR3 nucleotides: TGTGCCAGCAGTGAAACTTTAGCGGGAGTTTTCGATACGCAGTATTTT. Protein product: CASSETLAGVFDTQYF.

V gene TRBV5-1 combines with J gene TRBJ2-1, with a weak D call TRBD2 (6 bases). The V gene lost 0 bases and the J gene lost 6 bases, with 16 bases spanning the gap. Germline V gene lookup returns CDR1 SGHRS and CDR2 YFSETQ. The length of the CDR3 is 16 residues. CDR3 sequence: CASSLAAGSRSNEQFF. CDR3 bases: TGCGCCAGCAGCTTGGCCGCGGGGAGTAGGAGCAATGAGCAGTTCTTC. Based on the CDR3 plus reference TRBV5-1 and TRBJ2-1, the full variable domain is KAGVTQTPRYLIKTRGQQVTLSCSPISGHRSVSWYQQTPGQGLQFLFEYFSETQRNKGNFPGRFSGRQFSNSRSEMNVSTLELGDSALYLCASSLAAGSRSNEQFFGPGTRLTVL.

The chain employs TRBV6-5 and TRBJ2-7; 9 bases map to TRBD2. In germline, CDR1 is MNHEY, CDR2 SVGAGI. The CDR3 loop spans 14 amino acids. V trimming: 7 bases; J trimming: 4 bases; junction bases outside the gene matches: 8. The CDR3, as DNA: TGTGCCAGCATGCAAGCGGGAGGATTATACGAGCAGTACTTC. Translating gives CASMQAGGLYEQYF.

The V and J genes are TRBV2 and TRBJ1-2; D is ambiguous. The CDR3 length is 14 residues. Trimming removed 5 bases from V and 2 bases from J, with 12 bases in between. Germline V gives CDR1 SNHLY, CDR2 FYNNEI. CDR3 sequence (DNA): TGTGCCAGCAGTCTCTCTGGGCAGAACTATGGCTACACCTTC. It is translated as CASSLSGQNYGYTF.

The DNA for the CDR3 is TGTGCCAGCAGCTCCCGGACTAGCGGGGAAGAGACCCAGTACTTC. This encodes CASSSRTSGEETQYF. V and J are TRBV7-2 and TRBJ2-5, with TRBD2 identical over 12 bases. The V gene end was trimmed by 4 bases and the J gene end by 3 bases; junction bases not matched to a gene: 3. Germline loops: CDR1 SGHTA, CDR2 FQGNSA. The CDR3 extends over 15 amino acids. Full variable domain (outside the CDR3, taken from reference TRBV7-2 and TRBJ2-5): GAGVSQSPSNKVTEKGKDVELRCDPISGHTALYWYRQSLGQGLEFLIYFQGNSAPDKSGLPSDRFSAERTGGSVSTLTIQRTQQEDSAVYLCASSSRTSGEETQYFGPGTRLLVL.

The V gene is TRBV20-1, the J gene TRBJ1-2; no definite D call. The CDR3 extends over 11 amino acids. Looked up from germline, CDR1 is DFQATT and CDR2 is SNEGSKA (reference sequence). The germline V and J ends were trimmed by 5 bases and 3 bases, with 7 bases remaining between them. The CDR3 region is CSARRDYGYTF. CDR3 nucleotide sequence: TGCAGTGCTCGGAGGGACTATGGCTACACCTTC.

The chain recombines TRBV18 with TRBJ2-5; 9 nucleotides align to TRBD2. With 5 bases clipped from V and 3 bases from J, the junction kept 7 bases outside the gene matches. This CDR3 contains 15 residues. Germline CDR1 and CDR2: KGHSH and LQKENI. The CDR3 DNA follows: TGTGCCAGCTCAATAATTAGCGGGGGAGAAGAGACCCAGTACTTC. Its protein product is CASSIISGGEETQYF.

The V gene is TRBV11-2, the J gene TRBJ2-4; 8 bases fit TRBD2. Germline-derived CDR1 and CDR2 are SGHAT and FQNNGV. J was trimmed by 3 bases and V by 2 bases; bases with no gene match: 15. The CDR3 is 19 residues long. CDR3 nucleotides: TGTGCCAGCAGCTTACGTTCTCGGGGGGGATTCTTAGGCAAAAACATTCAGTACTTC. Residues: CASSLRSRGGFLGKNIQYF.

This clone is a singleton in its sample. The chain employs TRBV7-2 and TRBJ1-6, with TRBD1 matching over 9 bases. The CDR3 length is 16 residues. Germline V gene sequence: CDR1 SGHTA, CDR2 FQGNSA. J lost 3 bases, V lost 2 bases, and 2 bases had no gene match. DNA of the CDR3: TGTGCCAGCAGCTTAAACAGGGGGCTCTATAATTCACCCCTCCACTTT. Translating it yields CASSLNRGLYNSPLHF.

CDR3 in DNA: TGTGCCAGCAGGACCGTGGGACTAGCGGGCGACGAGCAGTTCTTC. Translated, it gives CASRTVGLAGDEQFF. V and J are TRBV28 and TRBJ2-1, with 12 nucleotides matching TRBD2. Germline-derived CDR1 and CDR2 are MDHEN and SYDVKM. Losses at the gene ends were 6 bases for V and 10 bases for J; bases not matched to a gene: 10. CDR3 length equals 15 residues.

The chain recombines TRBV6-5 with TRBJ1-1; D ambiguous. The CDR3 is made up of 14 amino acids. Germline-derived CDR1 and CDR2 are MNHEY and SVGAGI. With 7 bases removed from V and 1 base from J, the gap between germline ends came to 13 bases. CDR3 coding DNA: TGTGCCAGCACCCTGAGCCGGGGGAACACTGAAGCTTTCTTT. Its translation is CASTLSRGNTEAFF.

The chain recombines TRBV28 with TRBJ1-2; possibly TRBD1 for D (5 bases). V was clipped by 6 bases and J by 6 bases, with 8 bases between them. The germline CDR1 and CDR2 sequences are MDHEN and SYDVKM. This CDR3 comprises 11 residues. CDR3 sequence reads: CASSVRDGYTF. The CDR3 nucleotides read TGTGCCAGCAGCGTCAGGGATGGCTACACCTTC.

This clone was seen a single time. Written as DNA, the CDR3 is TGTGCCAGCAGCTCCGCGACTAGCGGGGGACAAGAGACCCAGTACTTC. Protein sequence: CASSSATSGGQETQYF. This chain links TRBV11-3 with TRBJ2-5, with 12 bases identical to TRBD2. This CDR3 comprises 16 residues. The V gene end was trimmed by 4 bases and the J gene end by 2 bases; junction bases not matched to a gene: 5. Germline V gene lookup returns CDR1 SGHNT and CDR2 YENEEA.

J is TRBJ2-7 and V is TRBV2; the match to TRBD2 covers 8 bases. J gave up 4 bases and V 3 bases, and 8 bases lay outside the gene matches. In germline, CDR1 is SNHLY, CDR2 FYNNEI. The CDR3 has 15 amino acids. CDR3 nucleotides: TGTGCCAGCAGTGAGACTAGCGCCCGACTTTACGAGCAGTACTTC. This gives the protein CASSETSARLYEQYF. Together with reference TRBV2 and TRBJ2-7, the CDR3 gives the full variable domain: EPEVTQTPSHQVTQMGQEVILRCVPISNHLYFYWYRQILGQKVEFLVSFYNNEISEKSEIFDDQFSVERPDGSNFTLKIRSTKLEDSAMYFCASSETSARLYEQYFGPGTRLTVT.

The chain is built from TRBV4-2 and TRBJ1-1; D remains unclear. This CDR3 is 15 amino acids long. Germline V gives CDR1 LGHNA, CDR2 YNFKEQ. V lost 2 bases to trimming and J lost 5 bases, with 15 bases between them. CDR3 protein: CASSQHRGISTEAFF. The CDR3 DNA is TGTGCCAGCAGCCAACACCGGGGAATATCGACTGAAGCTTTCTTT.

The genes are TRBV5-1 and TRBJ2-3, with 8 bases identical to TRBD1. CDR3 length: 15 residues. Germline V gene sequence: CDR1 SGHRS, CDR2 YFSETQ. V lost 3 bases and J lost 0; bases outside the gene matches: 3. CDR3 DNA sequence: TGCGCCAGCAGCTCCAGGGGGCAGAGCACAGATACGCAGTATTTT. Translating it yields CASSSRGQSTDTQYF.

This clone occurred a few times. The chain has TRBV7-8 and TRBJ2-7; TRBD2 matches at 11 bases. The CDR3 contains 14 residues. Germline-derived CDR1 and CDR2 are SGHVS and FQNEAQ. V shed 5 bases, J shed 2 bases, and the junction held 2 bases outside the gene matches. CDR3 sequence (DNA): TGTGCCAGCAGCCTGGGACTAGCGGCCTACGAGCAGTACTTC. Translating gives CASSLGLAAYEQYF.

This clone was observed a handful of times. V and J are TRBV6-6 and TRBJ1-5; TRBD1 matches at 11 bases. V lost 6 bases and J lost 3; bases outside the gene matches: 7. Germline CDR1 reads MNHNY; CDR2 reads SVGAGI (reference sequence). The CDR3 loop spans 16 amino acids. Here the CDR3 DNA reads TGTGCCAGCAGCCTCGGGACAGGGGGAACCAATCAGCCCCAGCATTTT. Protein: CASSLGTGGTNQPQHF.

The chain recombines TRBV6-1 with TRBJ1-5, with a possible D match to TRBD1 (5 bases). CDR3 length: 14 residues. V was clipped by 6 bases and J by 7 bases, with 16 bases between them. In germline, CDR1 is MNHNS, CDR2 SASEGT. CDR3 coding DNA: TGTGCCAGCAGAGATCAGGGTTCTATGCAGCCCCAGCATTTT. Encoded protein: CASRDQGSMQPQHF.

V usage is TRBV4-2 and J usage is TRBJ1-1, with D perhaps TRBD1 (6 bases). Trimming pared 0 bases from V and 1 base from J, leaving 9 bases between. The CDR3 loop spans 15 amino acids. Germline lookup yields CDR1 LGHNA and CDR2 YNFKEQ. The CDR3: CASSQDLGQNTEAFF. CDR3 in DNA: TGTGCCAGCAGCCAAGACTTGGGACAGAACACTGAAGCTTTCTTT.

The chain links TRBV7-2 to TRBJ2-1; the D gene is possibly TRBD2 (6 bases). The germline V gene has CDR1 SGHTA and CDR2 FQGNSA. The CDR3 covers 14 residues. Trimming took 5 bases from V and 9 from J, leaving 17 bases between them. CDR3 region: CASSPTLALTEQFF. The CDR3, as DNA: TGTGCCAGCAGCCCCACTCTAGCGCTCACTGAGCAGTTCTTC.

J is TRBJ1-2 and V is TRBV5-1, with D perhaps TRBD1 (5 bases). Between the trimmed V and J ends, which lost 5 bases and 2 bases, there was a span of 10 bases. This CDR3 is 13 amino acids long. Germline V lookup: CDR1 SGHRS, CDR2 YFSETQ. DNA for the CDR3: TGCGCCAGCAGGCCGGGGGAGAACTATGGCTACACCTTC. The encoded protein is CASRPGENYGYTF.